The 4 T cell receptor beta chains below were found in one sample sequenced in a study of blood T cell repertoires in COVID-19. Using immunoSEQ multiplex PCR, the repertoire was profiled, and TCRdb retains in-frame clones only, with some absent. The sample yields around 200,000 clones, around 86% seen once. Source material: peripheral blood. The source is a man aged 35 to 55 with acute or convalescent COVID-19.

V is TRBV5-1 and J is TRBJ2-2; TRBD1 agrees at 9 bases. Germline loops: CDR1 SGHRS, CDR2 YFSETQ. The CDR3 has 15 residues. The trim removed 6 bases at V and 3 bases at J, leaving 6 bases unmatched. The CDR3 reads CASTQTGGYTGELFF. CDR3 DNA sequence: TGCGCCAGCACCCAGACAGGGGGATACACCGGGGAGCTGTTTTTT.

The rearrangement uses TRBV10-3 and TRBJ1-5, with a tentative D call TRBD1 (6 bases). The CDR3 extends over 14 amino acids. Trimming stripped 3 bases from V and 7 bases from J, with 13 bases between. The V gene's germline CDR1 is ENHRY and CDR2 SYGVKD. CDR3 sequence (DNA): TGTGCCATCAGTGAATACAGGGTAGGCCAGCCCCAGCATTTT. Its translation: CAISEYRVGQPQHF.

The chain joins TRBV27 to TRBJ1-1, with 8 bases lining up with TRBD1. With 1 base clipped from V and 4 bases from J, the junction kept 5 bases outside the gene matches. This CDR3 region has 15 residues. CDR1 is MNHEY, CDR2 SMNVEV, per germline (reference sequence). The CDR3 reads CASSLFRGQSTEAFF. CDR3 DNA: TGTGCCAGCAGTTTATTCAGGGGGCAGAGCACTGAAGCTTTCTTT.

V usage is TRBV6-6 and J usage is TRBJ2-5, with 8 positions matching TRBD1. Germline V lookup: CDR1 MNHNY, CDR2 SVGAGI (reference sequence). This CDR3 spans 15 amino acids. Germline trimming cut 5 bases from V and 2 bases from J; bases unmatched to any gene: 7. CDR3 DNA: TGTGCCAGCAGTCACGGACAGGGTAATCAAGAGACCCAGTACTTC. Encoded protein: CASSHGQGNQETQYF.